This T cell receptor beta chain was profiled in a study of graft-versus-host responses after intestinal transplantation. Study in general: Each recipient received anti-thymocyte globulin induction, then tacrolimus and steroids for 2 to 4 years.

The protocol was immunoSEQ multiplex PCR, while the TCRdb copy is restricted to in-frame clones and leaves out a portion. The sample shows some 130,000 clones, around nine tenths of them seen only once. Points on this clone: Its antigen is still unknown.

The CDR3 is 14 amino acids. Germline CDR1 reads LNHDA; CDR2 reads SQIVND (reference sequence). V dropped 6 bases and J dropped 5; count of bases not matched to a gene: 7. This receptor was taken from a human donor who received an intestinal transplant. This chain joins TRBV19 and TRBJ2-1; TRBD1 matches 7 bases. The source material was unstimulated CD4+ T cells sorted from spleen or lymph node cells, sampled before intestinal transplant. CDR3 loop: CASRETGSHNEQFF. CDR3 bases: TGTGCCAGTAGAGAGACAGGGTCCCACAATGAGCAGTTCTTC.